The clone carrying this TCR beta chain was counted between two and nine times. Clones were sequenced by immunoSEQ multiplex PCR, and TCRdb holds only the in-frame ones, with some missing. Among 7,000 or so clones listed, 20% to 30% were seen once. CDR3 length: 15 amino acids. From germline, CDR1 is KGHSH and CDR2 LQKENI. The V and J ends lost 1 base and 6 bases respectively, with 13 bases between them. The entry originates in a study of graft-versus-host responses after intestinal transplantation. V gene TRBV18 combines with J gene TRBJ1-3; TRBD1 is a possible D gene (6 bases). The receptor was isolated from a human patient who received an intestinal transplant. The sequences come from alloreactive CD4+ T cells from a mixed lymphocyte reaction culture, collected before intestinal transplant. Subset in this sample: CFSE-low proliferating T cells sorted from roughly 6-day pre-transplant mixed lymphocyte reaction (GvH or HvG direction). The CDR3 sequence is CASSPRLQGTNTIYF. As DNA, the CDR3 is TGTGCCAGCTCACCACGGCTGCAGGGGACAAACACCATATATTTT.